The 4 T cell receptor beta chains presented below share a single source sample, sequenced in a study of T cells in localized non-small cell lung cancer. Produced via immunoSEQ multiplex PCR; TCRdb's table is partial and in-frame only. The profile shows roughly 25,000 clones, 92% of them singletons. Sequencing used peripheral blood, obtained before any cancer treatment. These receptors were collected from a man aged 35-69 years with stage III squamous cell lung carcinoma.

The V and J genes are TRBV5-6 and TRBJ1-6; D remains ambiguous. The V and J ends lost 0 bases and 9 bases respectively, with 10 bases between them. The length of the CDR3 is 14 residues. CDR1 and CDR2 from the germline V gene are SGHDT and YYEEEE. CDR3 in DNA: TGTGCCAGCAGCTTGGTAGGGTTTAGTTCACCCCTCCACTTT. Translated: CASSLVGFSSPLHF. Based on the CDR3 plus reference TRBV5-6 and TRBJ1-6, the full variable domain is DAGVTQSPTHLIKTRGQQVTLRCSPKSGHDTVSWYQQALGQGPQFIFQYYEEEERQRGNFPDRFSGHQFPNYSSELNVNALLLGDSALYLCASSLVGFSSPLHFGNGTRLTVT.

V usage is TRBV9 and J usage is TRBJ2-1; D not resolved. This CDR3 has 15 residues. Between the trimmed V and J ends, which lost 0 bases and 2 bases, there was a span of 9 bases. Per the germline V gene, CDR1 is SGDLS and CDR2 is YYNGEE. The CDR3 bases are TGTGCCAGCAGCGTAGTCGCGGCCACCTACAATGAGCAGTTCTTC. Residues: CASSVVAATYNEQFF.

The CDR3 here is CAIRGQVLEETQYF. The CDR3 region has the DNA TGTGCCATCAGAGGACAGGTCCTTGAAGAGACCCAGTACTTC. This chain connects TRBV10-3 to TRBJ2-5, with TRBD1 matching 7 bases. V was clipped by 6 bases and J by 3 bases; unmatched bases: 7. The germline gives CDR1 ENHRY, CDR2 SYGVKD. The CDR3 is made up of 14 amino acids.

This clone was seen once. The J gene is TRBJ1-3, the V gene TRBV6-5; D unresolved. The germline V gene has CDR1 MNHEY and CDR2 SVGAGI. CDR3 length equals 16 residues. V gave up 0 bases and J gave up 0 bases, with 9 bases separating them. Here the CDR3 DNA reads TGTGCCAGCAGTTACTCCCCAGCGAACTCTGGAAACACCATATATTTT. It specifies CASSYSPANSGNTIYF.